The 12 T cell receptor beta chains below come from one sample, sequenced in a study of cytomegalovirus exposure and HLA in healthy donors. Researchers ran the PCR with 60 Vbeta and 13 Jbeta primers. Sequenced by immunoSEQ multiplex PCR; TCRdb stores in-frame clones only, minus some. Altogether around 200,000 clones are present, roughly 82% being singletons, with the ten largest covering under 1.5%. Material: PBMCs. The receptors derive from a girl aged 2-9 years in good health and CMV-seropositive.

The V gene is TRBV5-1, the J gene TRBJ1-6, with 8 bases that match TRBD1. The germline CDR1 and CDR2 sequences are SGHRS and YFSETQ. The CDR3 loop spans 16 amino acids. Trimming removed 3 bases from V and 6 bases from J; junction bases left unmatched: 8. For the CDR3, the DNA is TGCGCCAGCAGCTATATGACAGGGGTCAGTAATTCACCCCTCCACTTT. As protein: CASSYMTGVSNSPLHF. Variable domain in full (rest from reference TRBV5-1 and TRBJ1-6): KAGVTQTPRYLIKTRGQQVTLSCSPISGHRSVSWYQQTPGQGLQFLFEYFSETQRNKGNFPGRFSGRQFSNSRSEMNVSTLELGDSALYLCASSYMTGVSNSPLHFGNGTRLTVT.

Here the CDR3 reads CASSRQVNYGYTF. The DNA for the CDR3 is TGTGCCAGCAGTCGACAGGTCAACTATGGCTACACCTTC. The chain uses TRBV6-1 and TRBJ1-2, with D possibly matching TRBD1 (6 bases). Germline V lookup: CDR1 MNHNS, CDR2 SASEGT. The CDR3 sequence is 13 residues long. V lost 5 bases to trimming and J lost 2 bases, with 9 bases between them.

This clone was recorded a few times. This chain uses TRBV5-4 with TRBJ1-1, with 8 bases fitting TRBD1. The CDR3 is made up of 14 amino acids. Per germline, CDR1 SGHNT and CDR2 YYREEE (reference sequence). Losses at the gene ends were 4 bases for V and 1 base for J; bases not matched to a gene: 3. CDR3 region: CASSRTGWNTEAFF. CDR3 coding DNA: TGTGCCAGCAGCCGGACAGGGTGGAACACTGAAGCTTTCTTT.

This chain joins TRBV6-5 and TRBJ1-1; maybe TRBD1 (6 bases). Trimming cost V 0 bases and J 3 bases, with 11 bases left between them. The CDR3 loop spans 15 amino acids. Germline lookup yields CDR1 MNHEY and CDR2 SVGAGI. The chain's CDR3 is CASSYSSGTHTEAFF. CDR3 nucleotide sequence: TGTGCCAGCAGTTACTCGTCCGGGACACACACTGAAGCTTTCTTT.

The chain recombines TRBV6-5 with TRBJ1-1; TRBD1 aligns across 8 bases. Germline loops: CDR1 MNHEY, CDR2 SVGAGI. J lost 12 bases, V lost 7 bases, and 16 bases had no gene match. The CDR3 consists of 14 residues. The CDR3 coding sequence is TGTGCCAGCAAGCCGGGACAGGCCCTATTGAAGCCTTTCTTT. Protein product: CASKPGQALLKPFF.

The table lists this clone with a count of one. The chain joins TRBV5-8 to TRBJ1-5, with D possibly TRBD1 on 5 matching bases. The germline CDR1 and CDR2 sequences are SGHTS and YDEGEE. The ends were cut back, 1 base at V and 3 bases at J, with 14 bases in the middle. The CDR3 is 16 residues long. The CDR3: CASSLRGQADNQPQHF. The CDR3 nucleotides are TGTGCCAGCAGCTTGAGGGGTCAGGCTGACAATCAGCCCCAGCATTTT. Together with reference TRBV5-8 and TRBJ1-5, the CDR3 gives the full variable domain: EAGVTQSPTHLIKTRGQQATLRCSPISGHTSVYWYQQALGLGLQFLLWYDEGEERNRGNFPPRFSGRQFPNYSSELNVNALELEDSALYLCASSLRGQADNQPQHFGDGTRLSIL.

The CDR3 protein is CATSASTGNTEAFF. The CDR3 coding sequence is TGTGCCACCAGCGCGTCGACAGGGAACACTGAAGCTTTCTTT. The genes are TRBV15 and TRBJ1-1; D might be TRBD1 (6 bases). The V gene's germline CDR1 is LNHNV and CDR2 YYDKDF (reference sequence). The CDR3 loop spans 14 amino acids. Between the trimmed V and J ends, which lost 5 bases and 1 base, there was a span of 11 bases.

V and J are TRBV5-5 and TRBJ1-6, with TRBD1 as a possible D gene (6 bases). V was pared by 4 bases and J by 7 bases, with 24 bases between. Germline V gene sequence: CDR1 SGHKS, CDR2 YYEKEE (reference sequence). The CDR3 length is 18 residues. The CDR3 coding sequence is TGTGCCAGCAGCGTACCCAAAGGTCGGGGGGGCATGAATTCACCCCTCCACTTT. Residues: CASSVPKGRGGMNSPLHF.

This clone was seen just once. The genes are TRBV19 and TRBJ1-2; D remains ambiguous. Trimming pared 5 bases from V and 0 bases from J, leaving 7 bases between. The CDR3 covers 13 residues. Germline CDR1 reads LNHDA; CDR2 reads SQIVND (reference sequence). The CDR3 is CASSLLANYGYTF. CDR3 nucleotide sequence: TGTGCCAGTAGTTTGTTAGCTAACTATGGCTACACCTTC. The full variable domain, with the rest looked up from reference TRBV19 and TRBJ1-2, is DGGITQSPKYLFRKEGQNVTLSCEQNLNHDAMYWYRQDPGQGLRLIYYSQIVNDFQKGDIAEGYSVSREKKESFPLTVTSAQKNPTAFYLCASSLLANYGYTFGSGTRLTVV.

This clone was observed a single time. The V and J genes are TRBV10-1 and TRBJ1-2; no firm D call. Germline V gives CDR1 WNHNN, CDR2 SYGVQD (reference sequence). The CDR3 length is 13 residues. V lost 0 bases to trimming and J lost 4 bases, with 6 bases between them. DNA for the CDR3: TGCGCCAGCAGTGAGTCGAACGGCTATGGCTACACCTTC. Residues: CASSESNGYGYTF.

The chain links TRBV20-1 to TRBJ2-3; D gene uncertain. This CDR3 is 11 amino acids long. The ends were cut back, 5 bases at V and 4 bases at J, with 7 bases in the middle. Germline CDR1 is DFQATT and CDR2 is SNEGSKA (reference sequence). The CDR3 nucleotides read TGCAGTGCTCGTAAATCAGATACGCAGTATTTT. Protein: CSARKSDTQYF.

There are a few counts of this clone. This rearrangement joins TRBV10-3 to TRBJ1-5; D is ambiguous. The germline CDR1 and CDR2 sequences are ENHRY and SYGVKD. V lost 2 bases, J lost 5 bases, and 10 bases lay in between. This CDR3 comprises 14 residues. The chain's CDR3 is CAISEAGIHQPQHF. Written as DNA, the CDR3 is TGTGCCATCAGTGAGGCGGGGATCCATCAGCCCCAGCATTTT.